This TCR beta chain was obtained from a study of vaccination effects on CD4 cells after COVID-19. Looking at the study overall: Each well held some 2.2 million PBMC cultured with 8.5 to 10 ug/ml peptides and 9.5 to 10 IU/ml IL-2. Study-level findings and limits: New vaccine-induced clones made up most post-vaccine spike-reactive clones in convalescents. Clones of infection and vaccine origin contracted markedly late after vaccination.

Clones were read by immunoSEQ multiplex PCR, and TCRdb kept only the in-frame ones, dropping some. The sample gives roughly 64,000 clones, under 85% of which show up once; roughly 25% is in the top ten. As to this clone: As yet, its antigen is unknown.

Researchers isolated CD4+ T cells once ten to eleven days of culture had elapsed. The sequence was obtained from a human donor who had a prior SARS-CoV-2 infection. The source was CD4+ T cells from PBMCs cultured without peptide, collected before COVID-19 vaccination.

The CDR3: CASSQGGPLGNQETQYF. Here the CDR3 DNA reads TGCGCCAGCAGCCAAGGGGGGCCACTAGGGAACCAAGAGACCCAGTACTTC. V and J are TRBV4-1 and TRBJ2-5; TRBD1 might be the D (6 bases). This CDR3 is 17 amino acids long. Per germline, CDR1 MGHRA and CDR2 YSYEKL. V lost 1 base, J lost 0 bases, and 15 bases lay in between.